This TCR beta chain was sequenced during a study of T cell responses to AZD1222 COVID-19 vaccine. Study conclusions and caveats: Clonal diversity may have been underestimated, and the donors were mostly white British, with more females than males. Rises in breadth and depth of Spike-specific TCRs came after two AZD1222 doses.

To note about this clone: Antigen: not known.

The table came from immunoSEQ multiplex PCR; TCRdb's copy has only in-frame clones and leaves some out. The data contain 100,000 to 150,000 clones, more than 70% of them singletons. The CDR3 runs to 16 residues. Trimming shortened V by 1 base and J by 0 bases, and 12 bases separated the two germline ends. Germline loops: CDR1 SGHTA, CDR2 FQGNSA. The origin of this receptor is an adult in good health. The sample was peripheral blood, taken on day 0 of AZD1222 vaccination. The chain combines TRBV7-2 with TRBJ1-1; no clear D gene. The CDR3 reads CASSLVGLRMNTEAFF. The CDR3 DNA follows: TGTGCCAGCAGCTTAGTGGGCCTTAGGATGAACACTGAAGCTTTCTTT. Full variable domain (rest looked up from reference TRBV7-2 and TRBJ1-1): GAGVSQSPSNKVTEKGKDVELRCDPISGHTALYWYRQSLGQGLEFLIYFQGNSAPDKSGLPSDRFSAERTGGSVSTLTIQRTQQEDSAVYLCASSLVGLRMNTEAFFGQGTRLTVV.